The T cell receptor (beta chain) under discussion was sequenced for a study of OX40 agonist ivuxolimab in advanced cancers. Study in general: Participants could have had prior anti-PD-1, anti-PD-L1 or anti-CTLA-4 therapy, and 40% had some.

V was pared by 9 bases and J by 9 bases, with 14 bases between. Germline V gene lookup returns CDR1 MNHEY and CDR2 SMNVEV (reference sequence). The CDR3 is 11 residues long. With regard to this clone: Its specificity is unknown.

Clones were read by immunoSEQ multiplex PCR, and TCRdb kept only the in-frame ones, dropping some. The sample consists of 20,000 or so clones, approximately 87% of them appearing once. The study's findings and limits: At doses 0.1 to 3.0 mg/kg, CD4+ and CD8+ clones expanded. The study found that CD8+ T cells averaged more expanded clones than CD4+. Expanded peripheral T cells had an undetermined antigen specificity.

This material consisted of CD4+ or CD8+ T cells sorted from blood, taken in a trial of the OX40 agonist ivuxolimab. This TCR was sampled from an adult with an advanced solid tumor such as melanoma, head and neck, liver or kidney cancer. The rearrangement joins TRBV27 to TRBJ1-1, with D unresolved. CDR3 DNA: TGTGCCAGTCGAACGGCCAGGAAAGCTTTCTTT. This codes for CASRTARKAFF.